This T cell receptor (beta chain) was observed in a study of shared clonotypes between healthy human individuals. Study context: Used for every donor were three CD4 naive, three CD4 memory, two CD8 naive and one CD8 memory plate.

The table came from immunoSEQ multiplex PCR; TCRdb's copy has only in-frame clones and leaves some out. The sample comprises about 2.4 million clones, more than 90% of which are singletons, and 0.11% to 0.15% rests with the top ten. Germline loops: CDR1 KGHSH, CDR2 LQKENI. The V and J ends lost 0 bases and 5 bases respectively, with 10 bases between them. This CDR3 comprises 14 residues. The sequencing sample was made of naive CD4+ T cells sorted from blood. The subset denotes: CD45RA+ positively selected. The clonotype was recovered from a man younger than 30 in good health. The J gene is TRBJ2-5, the V gene TRBV18, with D possibly TRBD1 on 5 matching bases. This CDR3 is CASSPPGHWETQYF. DNA of the CDR3: TGTGCCAGCTCACCACCGGGGCATTGGGAGACCCAGTACTTC.